This is a list of T cell receptor beta chains from one sample in a study of blood T cell repertoires in COVID-19. Using immunoSEQ multiplex PCR, the repertoire was profiled, and TCRdb retains in-frame clones only, with some absent. This sample carries around 30,000 clones, more than 80% of them seen once, and the ten largest clones take 7% to 8.5%. What was sequenced was peripheral blood. These receptors were taken from a human donor in a cohort sampled during active COVID-19. The CDR3 runs from the conserved cysteine through the conserved F or W.

CDR3: CAISEGTGKTEAFF
J: TRBJ1-1
V: TRBV10-3

CDR3: CASSIGPFLRGPEETQYF
J: TRBJ2-5
V: TRBV19

CDR3: CASSLGLNTEAFF
J: TRBJ1-1
V: TRBV5-1

CDR3: CASSFAFGDRGSYEQYF
J: TRBJ2-7
V: TRBV27

CDR3: CATSPSGSSYEQYF
J: TRBJ2-7
V: TRBV24-1

CDR3: CASSSGRLTGELFF
J: TRBJ2-2
V: TRBV27

CDR3: CASSLASEAFF
J: TRBJ1-1
V: TRBV7-9

CDR3: CASSLEREYEQYF
J: TRBJ2-7
V: TRBV5-4

CDR3: CASSSPGDQETQYF
J: TRBJ2-5
V: TRBV6-6

CDR3: CASTFGPGAGGTDTQYF
J: TRBJ2-3
V: TRBV5-4

CDR3: CASSFEAPLTTSTDTQYF
J: TRBJ2-3
V: TRBV7-9

CDR3: CASSLQGAYEQYF
J: TRBJ2-7
V: TRBV12-3/TRBV12-4

CDR3: CASSLWTAENTEAFF
J: TRBJ1-1
V: TRBV3-1/TRBV3-2

CDR3: CASSPGTGGSYEQYF
J: TRBJ2-7
V: TRBV4-2

CDR3: CASSHGRTSGANVLTF
J: TRBJ2-6
V: TRBV7-2

CDR3: CASSETGQWESSYNEQFF
J: TRBJ2-1
V: TRBV27

CDR3: CASSTAAGQQNIQYF
J: TRBJ2-4
V: TRBV18

CDR3: CASSYRQNTGELFF
J: TRBJ2-2
V: TRBV6-5

CDR3: CASSHGPEMNTEAFF
J: TRBJ1-1
V: TRBV28

CDR3: CASSGGSRTDSYGYTF
J: TRBJ1-2
V: TRBV27

CDR3: CASSLVGTGGGSEQFF
J: TRBJ2-1
V: TRBV5-1

CDR3: CASSQWRTGTGGRGLEEKLFF
J: TRBJ1-4
V: TRBV4-1

CDR3: CASTEVYPSSGGPTDTQYF
J: TRBJ2-3
V: TRBV28

CDR3: CASSEAGGSHYGYTF
J: TRBJ1-2
V: TRBV2

CDR3: CASNGDTAEAFF
J: TRBJ1-1
V: TRBV2

CDR3: CASSPGGGSRSVLNEQFF
J: TRBJ2-1
V: TRBV7-9

CDR3: CASTPGTGGDEGTEAFF
J: TRBJ1-1
V: TRBV28

CDR3: CASSRGQGARNTIYF
J: TRBJ1-3
V: TRBV6-5

CDR3: CASSARGGTGELFF
J: TRBJ2-2
V: TRBV6-5

CDR3: CASSLQGSNEQYF
J: TRBJ2-7
V: TRBV5-5

CDR3: CASSLAGQSSGNTIYF
J: TRBJ1-3
V: TRBV7-2

CDR3: CARTNRVQPQHF
J: TRBJ1-5
V: TRBV5-3

CDR3: CASRPYVGRYEQYF
J: TRBJ2-7
V: TRBV11-2

CDR3: CASSLVHGTENTIYF
J: TRBJ1-3
V: TRBV7-8

CDR3: CASGPVGGEETQYF
J: TRBJ2-5
V: TRBV11-2

CDR3: CASSPSYQGAPGANVLTF
J: TRBJ2-6
V: TRBV7-6

CDR3: CASSPGQGNYEQYF
J: TRBJ2-7
V: TRBV11-3

CDR3: CASSLEAVPNYGYTF
J: TRBJ1-2
V: TRBV11-2

CDR3: CASSRFGDTSYEQYF
J: TRBJ2-7
V: TRBV11-1

CDR3: CASSFPTTQGAAFF
J: TRBJ1-1
V: TRBV6-6

CDR3: CASSPKTGDTGELFF
J: TRBJ2-2
V: TRBV5-1

CDR3: CASSPDRESGGYTF
J: TRBJ1-2
V: TRBV7-8

CDR3: CASSQFSGGRSSYEQYF
J: TRBJ2-7
V: TRBV4-1

CDR3: CASSYLAKAPLDTQYF
J: TRBJ2-3
V: TRBV27

CDR3: CASSADSSGGYTF
J: TRBJ1-2
V: TRBV10-1

CDR3: CASSAGPGTYNSPLHF
J: TRBJ1-6
V: TRBV9

CDR3: CASSIQGHNGNTIYF
J: TRBJ1-3
V: TRBV5-1

CDR3: CASSLQEGDEQFF
J: TRBJ2-1
V: TRBV7-3

CDR3: CASSFRPGAGGPTDTQYF
J: TRBJ2-3
V: TRBV11-2

CDR3: CASGGQGMDEQYF
J: TRBJ2-7
V: TRBV2

CDR3: CASSFRVSGGETQYF
J: TRBJ2-5
V: TRBV28

CDR3: CATRDNSYEQYF
J: TRBJ2-7
V: TRBV2

CDR3: CASSDGGETEAFF
J: TRBJ1-1
V: TRBV6-4

CDR3: CASSPGLAKTGRQFF
J: TRBJ2-1
V: TRBV7-3

CDR3: CASSFSETNYGYTF
J: TRBJ1-2
V: TRBV6-5

CDR3: CASSPLGLAGGSHYEQYF
J: TRBJ2-7
V: TRBV5-1

CDR3: CASSATWHSYEQYF
J: NA
V: TRBV28

CDR3: CAWRTGLTNTEAFF
J: TRBJ1-1
V: TRBV30

CDR3: CASSVGSGGQNTGELFF
J: TRBJ2-2
V: TRBV25-1

CDR3: CASSQEGAGEQYF
J: TRBJ2-7
V: TRBV3-1/TRBV3-2